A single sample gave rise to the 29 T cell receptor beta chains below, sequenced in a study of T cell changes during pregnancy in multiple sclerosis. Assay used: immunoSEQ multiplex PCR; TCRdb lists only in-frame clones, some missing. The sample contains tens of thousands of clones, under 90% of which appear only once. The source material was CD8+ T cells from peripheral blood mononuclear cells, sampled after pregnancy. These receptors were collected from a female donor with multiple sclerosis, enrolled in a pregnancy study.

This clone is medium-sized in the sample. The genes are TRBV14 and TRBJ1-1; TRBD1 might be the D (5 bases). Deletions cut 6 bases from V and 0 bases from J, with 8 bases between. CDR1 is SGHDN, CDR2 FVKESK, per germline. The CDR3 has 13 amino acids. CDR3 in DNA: TGTGCCAGCAGACAGGTTATGAACACTGAAGCTTTCTTT. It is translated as CASRQVMNTEAFF.

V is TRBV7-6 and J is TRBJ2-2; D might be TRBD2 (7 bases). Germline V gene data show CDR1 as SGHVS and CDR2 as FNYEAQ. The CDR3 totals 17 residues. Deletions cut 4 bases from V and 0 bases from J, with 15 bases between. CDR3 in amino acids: CASSWEGGLSNTGELFF. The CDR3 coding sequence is TGTGCCAGCAGCTGGGAGGGGGGGCTCTCGAACACCGGGGAGCTGTTTTTT.

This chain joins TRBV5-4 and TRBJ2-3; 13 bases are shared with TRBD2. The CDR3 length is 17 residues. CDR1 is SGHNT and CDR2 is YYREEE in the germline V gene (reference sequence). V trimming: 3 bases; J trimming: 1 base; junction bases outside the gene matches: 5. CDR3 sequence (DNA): TGTGCCAGCAGCTCCTCTGGACTAGCGGGGGGCACAGATACGCAGTATTTT. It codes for CASSSSGLAGGTDTQYF.

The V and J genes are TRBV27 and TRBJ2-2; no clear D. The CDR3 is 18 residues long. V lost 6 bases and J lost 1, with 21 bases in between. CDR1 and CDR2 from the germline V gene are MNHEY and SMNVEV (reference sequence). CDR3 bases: TGTGCCAGCAGCCCCCGCCCCCTGAGCGTCATGAACACCGGGGAGCTGTTTTTT. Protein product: CASSPRPLSVMNTGELFF.

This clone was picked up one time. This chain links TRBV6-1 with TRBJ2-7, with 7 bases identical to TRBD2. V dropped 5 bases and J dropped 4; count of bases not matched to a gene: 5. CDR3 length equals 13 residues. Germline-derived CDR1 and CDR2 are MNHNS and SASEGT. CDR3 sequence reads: CASSPPGRYEQYF. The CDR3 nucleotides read TGTGCCAGCAGTCCCCCCGGGAGGTACGAGCAGTACTTC.

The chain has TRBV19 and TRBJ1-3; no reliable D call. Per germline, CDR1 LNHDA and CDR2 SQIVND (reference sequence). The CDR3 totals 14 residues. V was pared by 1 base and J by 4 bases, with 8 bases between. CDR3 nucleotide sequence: TGTGCCAGTAGTATAGTGCCCGGGGGAAACACCATATATTTT. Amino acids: CASSIVPGGNTIYF.

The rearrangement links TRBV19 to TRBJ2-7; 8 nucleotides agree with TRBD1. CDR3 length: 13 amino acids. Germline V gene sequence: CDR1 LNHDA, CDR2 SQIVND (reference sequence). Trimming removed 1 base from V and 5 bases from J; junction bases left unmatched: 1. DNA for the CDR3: TGTGCCAGTAGTATAGCAGGGGGCAACGAGCAGTACTTC. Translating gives CASSIAGGNEQYF.

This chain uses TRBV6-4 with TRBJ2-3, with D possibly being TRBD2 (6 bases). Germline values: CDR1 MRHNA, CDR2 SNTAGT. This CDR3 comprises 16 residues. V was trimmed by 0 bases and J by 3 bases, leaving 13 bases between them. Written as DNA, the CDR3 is TGTGCCAGCAGTGACTCTCCGGGCGGGGAGACAGATACGCAGTATTTT. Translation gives CASSDSPGGETDTQYF.

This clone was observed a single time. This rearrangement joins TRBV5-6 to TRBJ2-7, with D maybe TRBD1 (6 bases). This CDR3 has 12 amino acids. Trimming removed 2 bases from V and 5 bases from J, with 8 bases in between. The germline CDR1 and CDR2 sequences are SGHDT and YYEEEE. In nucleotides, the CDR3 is TGTGCCAGCAGCTTTTACAGGGACGAGCAGTACTTC. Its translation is CASSFYRDEQYF.

The CDR3 is CASSQGGKFQPQHF. CDR3 DNA: TGTGCCAGCAGCCAAGGGGGCAAGTTTCAGCCCCAGCATTTT. The chain recombines TRBV14 with TRBJ1-5; D perhaps matches TRBD1 (5 bases). CDR1 and CDR2 from the germline V gene are SGHDN and FVKESK. The V end lost 1 base, the J end lost 6 bases, and 10 bases lay between the germline ends. CDR3 length: 14 amino acids.

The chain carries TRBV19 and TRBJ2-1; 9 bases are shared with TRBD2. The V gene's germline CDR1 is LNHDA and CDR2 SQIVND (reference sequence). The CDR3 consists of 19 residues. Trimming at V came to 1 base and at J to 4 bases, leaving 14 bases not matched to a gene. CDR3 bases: TGTGCCAGTAGTATAGCATGGGACGGTGGGCTAGCGGGGTACAATGAGCAGTTCTTC. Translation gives CASSIAWDGGLAGYNEQFF.

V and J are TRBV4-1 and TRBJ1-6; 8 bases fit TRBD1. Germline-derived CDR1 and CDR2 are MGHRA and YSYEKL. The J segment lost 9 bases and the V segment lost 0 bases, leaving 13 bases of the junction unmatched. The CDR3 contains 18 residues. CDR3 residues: CASSQEGGRGLVGSPLHF. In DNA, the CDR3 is TGCGCCAGCAGCCAAGAGGGGGGCAGGGGGCTTGTCGGTTCACCCCTCCACTTT.

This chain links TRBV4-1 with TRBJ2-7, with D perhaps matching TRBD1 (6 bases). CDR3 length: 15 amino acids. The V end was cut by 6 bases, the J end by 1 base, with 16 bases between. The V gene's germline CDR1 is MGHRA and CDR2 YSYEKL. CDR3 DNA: TGCGCCAGCAGACAGAGACAGGCCGATTCCTACGAGCAGTACTTC. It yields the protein CASRQRQADSYEQYF.

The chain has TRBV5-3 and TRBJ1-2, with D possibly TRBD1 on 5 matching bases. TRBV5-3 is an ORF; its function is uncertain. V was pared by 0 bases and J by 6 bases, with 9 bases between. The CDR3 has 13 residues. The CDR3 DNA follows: TGTGCCAGAAGCTTGGTCCCGGGGGATGGCTACACCTTC. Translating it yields CARSLVPGDGYTF.

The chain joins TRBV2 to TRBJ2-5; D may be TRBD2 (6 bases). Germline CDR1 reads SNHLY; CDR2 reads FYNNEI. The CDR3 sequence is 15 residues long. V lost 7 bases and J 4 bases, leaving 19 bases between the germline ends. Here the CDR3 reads CASTEGFLGGETQYF. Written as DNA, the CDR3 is TGTGCCAGCACCGAGGGTTTTCTCGGGGGAGAGACCCAGTACTTC. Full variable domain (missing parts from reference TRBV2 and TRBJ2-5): EPEVTQTPSHQVTQMGQEVILRCVPISNHLYFYWYRQILGQKVEFLVSFYNNEISEKSEIFDDQFSVERPDGSNFTLKIRSTKLEDSAMYFCASTEGFLGGETQYFGPGTRLLVL.

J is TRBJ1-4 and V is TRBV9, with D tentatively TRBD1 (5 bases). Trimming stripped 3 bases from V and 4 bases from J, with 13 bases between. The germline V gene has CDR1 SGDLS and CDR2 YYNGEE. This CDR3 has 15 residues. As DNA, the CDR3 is TGTGCCAGCAGCGCTGGCGGGACGGATAATGAAAAACTGTTTTTT. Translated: CASSAGGTDNEKLFF.

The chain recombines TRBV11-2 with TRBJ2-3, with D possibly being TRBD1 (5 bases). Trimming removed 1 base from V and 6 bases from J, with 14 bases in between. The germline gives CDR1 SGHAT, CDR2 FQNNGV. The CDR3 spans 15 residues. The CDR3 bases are TGTGCCAGCAGCTTAGCGCTAGGGGCGCTTGATACGCAGTATTTT. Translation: CASSLALGALDTQYF. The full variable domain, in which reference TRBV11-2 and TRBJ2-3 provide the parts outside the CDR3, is EAGVAQSPRYKIIEKRQSVAFWCNPISGHATLYWYQQILGQGPKLLIQFQNNGVVDDSQLPKDRFSAERLKGVDSTLKIQPAKLEDSAVYLCASSLALGALDTQYFGPGTRLTVL.

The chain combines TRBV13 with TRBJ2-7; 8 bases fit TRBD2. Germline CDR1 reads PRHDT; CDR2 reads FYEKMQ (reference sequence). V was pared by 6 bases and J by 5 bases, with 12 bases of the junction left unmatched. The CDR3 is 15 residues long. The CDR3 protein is CASSIRVAGSHEQYF. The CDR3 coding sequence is TGTGCCAGCAGTATTAGGGTAGCGGGGTCGCACGAGCAGTACTTC.

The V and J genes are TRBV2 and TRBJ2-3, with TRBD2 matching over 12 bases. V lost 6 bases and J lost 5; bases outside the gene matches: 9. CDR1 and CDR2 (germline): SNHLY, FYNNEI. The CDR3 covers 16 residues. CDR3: CASSGPSGGALDTQYF. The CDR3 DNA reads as TGTGCCAGCAGCGGTCCTAGCGGGGGGGCCCTAGATACGCAGTATTTT.

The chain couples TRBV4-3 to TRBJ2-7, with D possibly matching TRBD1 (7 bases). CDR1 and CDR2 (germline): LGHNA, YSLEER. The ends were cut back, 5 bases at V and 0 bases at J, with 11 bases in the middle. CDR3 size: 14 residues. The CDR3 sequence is CASSAGQSSYEQYF. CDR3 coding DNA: TGCGCCAGCAGCGCGGGACAGAGCTCCTACGAGCAGTACTTC.

The CDR3 here is CASSLAGQSYEQYF. The CDR3 nucleotides are TGTGCCAGTAGTCTAGCGGGTCAGTCCTACGAGCAGTACTTC. V gene TRBV19 combines with J gene TRBJ2-7; the match to TRBD2 covers 8 bases. Germline lookup yields CDR1 LNHDA and CDR2 SQIVND (reference sequence). V dropped 5 bases and J dropped 1; count of bases not matched to a gene: 4. The CDR3 loop spans 14 amino acids.

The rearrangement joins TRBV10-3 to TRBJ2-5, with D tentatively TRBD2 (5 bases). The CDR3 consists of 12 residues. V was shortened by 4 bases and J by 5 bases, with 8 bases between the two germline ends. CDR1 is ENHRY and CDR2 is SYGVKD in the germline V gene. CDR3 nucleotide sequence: TGTGCCATCAGTGGGACTGTTGAGACCCAGTACTTC. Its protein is CAISGTVETQYF.

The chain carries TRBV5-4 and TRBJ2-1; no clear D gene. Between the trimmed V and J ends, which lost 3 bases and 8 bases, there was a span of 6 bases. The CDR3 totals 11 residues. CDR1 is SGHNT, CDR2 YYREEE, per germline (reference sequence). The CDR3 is CASSSIDEQFF. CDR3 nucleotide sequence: TGTGCCAGCAGCTCCATAGATGAGCAGTTCTTC.

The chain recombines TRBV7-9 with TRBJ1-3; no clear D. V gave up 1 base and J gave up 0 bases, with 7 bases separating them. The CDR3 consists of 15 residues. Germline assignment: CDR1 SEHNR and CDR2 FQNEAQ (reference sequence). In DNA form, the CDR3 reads TGTGCCAGCAGCTTAGTACCGAGCTCTGGAAACACCATATATTTT. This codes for CASSLVPSSGNTIYF. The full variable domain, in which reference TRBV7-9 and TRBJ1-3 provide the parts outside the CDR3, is DTGVSQNPRHKITKRGQNVTFRCDPISEHNRLYWYRQTLGQGPEFLTYFQNEAQLEKSRLLSDRFSAERPKGSFSTLEIQRTEQGDSAMYLCASSLVPSSGNTIYFGEGSWLTVV.

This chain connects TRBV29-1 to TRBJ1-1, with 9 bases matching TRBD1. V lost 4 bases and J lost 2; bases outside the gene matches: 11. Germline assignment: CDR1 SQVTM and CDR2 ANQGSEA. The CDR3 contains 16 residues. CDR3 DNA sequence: TGCAGCGTTGCGGGAGGGGACAGGGAGGGAAACACTGAAGCTTTCTTT. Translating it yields CSVAGGDREGNTEAFF.

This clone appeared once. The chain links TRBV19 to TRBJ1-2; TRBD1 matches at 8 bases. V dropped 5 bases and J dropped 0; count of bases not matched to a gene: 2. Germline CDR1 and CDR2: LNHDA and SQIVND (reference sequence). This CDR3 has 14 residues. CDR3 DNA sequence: TGTGCCAGTAGTCAACAGGGGGCTAACTATGGCTACACCTTC. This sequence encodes CASSQQGANYGYTF. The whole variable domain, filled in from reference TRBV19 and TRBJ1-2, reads DGGITQSPKYLFRKEGQNVTLSCEQNLNHDAMYWYRQDPGQGLRLIYYSQIVNDFQKGDIAEGYSVSREKKESFPLTVTSAQKNPTAFYLCASSQQGANYGYTFGSGTRLTVV.

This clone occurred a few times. CDR3 in DNA: TGTGCCAGCAGCGTATCAGGGACAGGGACTATTAACACTGAAGCTTTCTTT. Translation: CASSVSGTGTINTEAFF. The chain is built from TRBV9 and TRBJ1-1; 9 bases agree with TRBD1. Germline V gives CDR1 SGDLS, CDR2 YYNGEE. This CDR3 is 17 amino acids long. V was clipped by 1 base and J by 2 bases; unmatched bases: 9.

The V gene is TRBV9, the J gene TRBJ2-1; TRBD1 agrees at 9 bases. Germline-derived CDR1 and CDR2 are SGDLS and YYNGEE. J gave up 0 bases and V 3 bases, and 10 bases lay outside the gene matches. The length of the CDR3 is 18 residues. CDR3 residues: CASSGKTGGGVSYNEQFF. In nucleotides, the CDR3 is TGTGCCAGCAGCGGGAAGACAGGGGGTGGGGTCTCCTACAATGAGCAGTTCTTC.

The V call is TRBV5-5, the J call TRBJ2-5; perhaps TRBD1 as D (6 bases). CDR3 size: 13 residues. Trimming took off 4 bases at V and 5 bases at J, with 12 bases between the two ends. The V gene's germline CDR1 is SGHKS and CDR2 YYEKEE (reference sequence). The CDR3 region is CASSLLDRETQYF. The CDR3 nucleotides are TGTGCCAGCAGCCTCCTCGACAGGGAGACCCAGTACTTC.